These 6 T cell receptor beta chains came from one sample sequenced in a study of OX40 agonist ivuxolimab in advanced cancers. The protocol was immunoSEQ multiplex PCR, while the TCRdb copy is restricted to in-frame clones and leaves out a portion. The sample gives 100,000 to 150,000 clones, about 92% of which show up once; roughly 0.94% is in the top ten. The sequencing used CD4+ or CD8+ T cells sorted from blood, collected in a trial of the OX40 agonist ivuxolimab. The receptors were sampled from an adult with an advanced solid tumor such as melanoma, head and neck, liver or kidney cancer.

The gene calls are TRBV4-1 and TRBJ2-1; 10 bases line up with TRBD2. Trimming at V came to 0 bases and at J to 5 bases, leaving 4 bases not matched to a gene. This CDR3 has 16 amino acids. Per germline, CDR1 MGHRA and CDR2 YSYEKL. The CDR3 bases are TGCGCCAGCAGCCAAGATCCAGCGGGAGGGAACAATGAGCAGTTCTTC. It encodes CASSQDPAGGNNEQFF.

This clone was recorded once. This chain joins TRBV6-6 and TRBJ1-2; D possibly corresponds to TRBD1 (5 bases). Trimming took 7 bases from V and 4 from J, leaving 13 bases between them. CDR1 is MNHNY and CDR2 is SVGAGI in the germline V gene (reference sequence). This CDR3 contains 13 residues. CDR3 sequence: CASTKPGGYGYTF. CDR3 bases: TGTGCCAGCACCAAACCCGGGGGCTATGGCTACACCTTC.

The rearrangement links TRBV28 to TRBJ1-2; TRBD1 is a possible D gene (6 bases). Germline loops: CDR1 MDHEN, CDR2 SYDVKM. Trimming pared 3 bases from V and 7 bases from J, leaving 9 bases between. This CDR3 spans 12 amino acids. CDR3: CASSFRGLGYTF. The CDR3 nucleotides read TGTGCCAGCAGTTTTCGGGGGCTTGGCTACACCTTC.

A single count supports this clone. V gene TRBV7-3 combines with J gene TRBJ2-7; D may be TRBD1 or TRBD2 (6 bases each). With 5 bases removed from V and 7 bases from J, the gap between germline ends came to 12 bases. CDR1 and CDR2 (germline): SGHTA, FQGTGA. The CDR3 loop spans 12 amino acids. The CDR3 protein is CASSTGAPEQYF. The CDR3 nucleotides are TGTGCCAGCAGCACGGGGGCTCCAGAGCAGTACTTC.

The chain carries TRBV7-3 and TRBJ1-5; TRBD1 agrees at 7 bases. Germline CDR1 SGHTA, CDR2 FQGTGA. J lost 0 bases, V lost 5 bases, and 10 bases had no gene match. This CDR3 contains 17 residues. CDR3 residues: CASSPGAGTDSNQPQHF. The CDR3 DNA reads as TGTGCCAGCAGCCCCGGGGCAGGGACAGATAGCAATCAGCCCCAGCATTTT.

Worth noting for this clone: Other DNA sequences from this sample encode an identical CDR3 as well. The chain links TRBV5-1 to TRBJ1-5, with D possibly being TRBD1 (6 bases). Trimming stripped 1 base from V and 7 bases from J, with 15 bases between. CDR3 length equals 15 residues. Germline lookup yields CDR1 SGHRS and CDR2 YFSETQ. DNA of the CDR3: TGCGCCAGCAGCTTGTCCGGGCAGGGGAGGCAGCCCCAGCATTTT. Its protein is CASSLSGQGRQPQHF.